Below, 12 T cell receptor beta chains from the same sample are listed, as sequenced in a study of T cell changes during pregnancy in multiple sclerosis. Profiling relied on immunoSEQ multiplex PCR, and the TCRdb table lists in-frame clones only, not all of them. The table lists 75,000 to 95,000 clones, roughly nine tenths of them singletons. The input for sequencing was peripheral blood, taken in the first trimester of pregnancy. All receptors derive from a female donor with multiple sclerosis, enrolled in a pregnancy study.

V and J are TRBV14 and TRBJ1-2; D uncertain. CDR3 length: 14 residues. V shed 2 bases and J shed 9 bases, with 16 bases lying between them. In germline, CDR1 is SGHDN, CDR2 FVKESK. The CDR3 nucleotides read TGTGCCAGCAGCCAACTAACCGGTACTGTTAGCTACACCTTC. It yields the protein CASSQLTGTVSYTF.

The V call is TRBV19, the J call TRBJ2-1; D may be TRBD2 (6 bases). CDR1 is LNHDA and CDR2 is SQIVND in the germline V gene (reference sequence). The CDR3 length is 13 residues. V lost 3 bases, J lost 4 bases, and 7 bases lay in between. The CDR3 is CASSMGGYNEQFF. The CDR3 DNA sequence: TGTGCCAGTAGTATGGGGGGATACAATGAGCAGTTCTTC.

The V and J genes are TRBV27 and TRBJ2-1; 13 bases are shared with TRBD2. CDR1 is MNHEY, CDR2 SMNVEV, per germline (reference sequence). The CDR3 totals 19 residues. J gave up 2 bases and V 6 bases, and 13 bases lay outside the gene matches. This chain's CDR3 is CASSRTGTSGTRPYNEQFF. The CDR3 nucleotides read TGTGCCAGCAGCCGCACCGGGACTAGCGGGACGAGGCCCTACAATGAGCAGTTCTTC.

The J gene is TRBJ2-1, the V gene TRBV7-2; D gene unclear. The CDR3 loop spans 15 amino acids. Germline CDR1 and CDR2: SGHTA and FQGNSA. Trimming took off 3 bases at V and 0 bases at J, with 9 bases between the two ends. The CDR3 DNA reads TGTGCCAGCAGCTTTACGGCAGGCTCCTACAATGAGCAGTTCTTC. Encoded protein: CASSFTAGSYNEQFF.

The CDR3 is CASSVVQGLNTEAFF. DNA for the CDR3: TGTGCCAGCAGCGTAGTACAGGGGCTTAACACTGAAGCTTTCTTT. This chain connects TRBV9 to TRBJ1-1; 7 nucleotides match TRBD1. With 0 bases clipped from V and 2 bases from J, the junction kept 4 bases outside the gene matches. In germline, CDR1 is SGDLS, CDR2 YYNGEE. This CDR3 has 15 amino acids.

This clone was seen once. The chain recombines TRBV30 with TRBJ2-2, with D unresolved. The CDR3 consists of 14 residues. Trimming pared 4 bases from V and 0 bases from J, leaving 9 bases between. Germline V gene lookup returns CDR1 GTSNPN and CDR2 SVGIG (reference sequence). CDR3 region: CAWKRRTNTGELFF. For the CDR3, the DNA is TGTGCCTGGAAAAGGCGGACGAACACCGGGGAGCTGTTTTTT.

This chain links TRBV9 with TRBJ1-2; D call uncertain. The germline V gene has CDR1 SGDLS and CDR2 YYNGEE. Deletions cut 0 bases from V and 2 bases from J, with 5 bases between. The CDR3 is 13 residues long. CDR3 sequence: CASSVAGNYGYTF. In DNA form, the CDR3 reads TGTGCCAGCAGCGTAGCGGGAAACTATGGCTACACCTTC.

The rearrangement links TRBV30 to TRBJ2-7; 7 bases match TRBD2. The CDR3 is made up of 12 amino acids. Germline-derived CDR1 and CDR2 are GTSNPN and SVGIG (reference sequence). J was trimmed by 2 bases and V by 8 bases; bases with no gene match: 6. CDR3 region: CARWEGPYEQYF. DNA for the CDR3: TGTGCCCGTTGGGAGGGCCCCTACGAGCAGTACTTC.

CDR3 in DNA: TGTGCCAGCAGCGTAGCCCGGGCAGGGTGGGATACGCAGTATTTT. It yields the protein CASSVARAGWDTQYF. This sequence joins TRBV9 and TRBJ2-3; D is possibly TRBD1 (5 bases). This CDR3 has 15 residues. V was shortened by 0 bases and J by 6 bases, with 14 bases between the two germline ends. CDR1 SGDLS and CDR2 YYNGEE come from the germline V gene.

The chain combines TRBV19 with TRBJ2-5, with 8 bases matching TRBD1. The CDR3 extends over 16 amino acids. Germline V gene sequence: CDR1 LNHDA, CDR2 SQIVND (reference sequence). V lost 3 bases and J lost 4; bases outside the gene matches: 10. The CDR3 reads CASSIKAGGSGETQYF. DNA of the CDR3: TGTGCCAGTAGTATTAAAGCAGGGGGCTCCGGAGAGACCCAGTACTTC.

This chain links TRBV9 with TRBJ2-2, with D maybe TRBD2 (5 bases). The CDR3 is 15 amino acids. Germline V CDR1 and CDR2: SGDLS, YYNGEE. The V gene lost 0 bases and the J gene lost 4 bases, with 10 bases spanning the gap. CDR3 nucleotide sequence: TGTGCCAGCAGCGTAGAAGCGGTACCCACCGGGGAGCTGTTTTTT. Its translation is CASSVEAVPTGELFF.

The rearrangement uses TRBV4-1 and TRBJ1-3; maybe TRBD1 (6 bases). This CDR3 has 16 amino acids. Trimming shortened V by 1 base and J by 6 bases, and 16 bases separated the two germline ends. Germline CDR1 MGHRA, CDR2 YSYEKL. CDR3 DNA: TGCGCCAGCAGCCAAGCGTGGGGGCGTTTGGAAAACACCATATATTTT. This sequence encodes CASSQAWGRLENTIYF.